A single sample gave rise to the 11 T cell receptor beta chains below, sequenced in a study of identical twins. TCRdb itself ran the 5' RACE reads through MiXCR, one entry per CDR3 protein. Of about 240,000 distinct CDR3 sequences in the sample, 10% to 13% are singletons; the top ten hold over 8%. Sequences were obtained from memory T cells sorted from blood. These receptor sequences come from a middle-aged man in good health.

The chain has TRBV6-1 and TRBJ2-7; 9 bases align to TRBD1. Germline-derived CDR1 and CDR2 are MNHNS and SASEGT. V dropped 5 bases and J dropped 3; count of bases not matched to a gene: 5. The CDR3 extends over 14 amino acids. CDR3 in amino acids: CASSRTGEYYEQYF. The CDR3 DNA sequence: TGTGCCAGCAGTCGGACAGGGGAGTACTACGAGCAGTACTTC.

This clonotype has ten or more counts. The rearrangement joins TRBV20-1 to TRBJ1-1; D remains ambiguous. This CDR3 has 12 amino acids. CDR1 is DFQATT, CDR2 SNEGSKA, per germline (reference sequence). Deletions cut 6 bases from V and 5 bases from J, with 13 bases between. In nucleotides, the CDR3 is TGCAGTGCCATACCCGTGGGGACTGAAGCTTTCTTT. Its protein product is CSAIPVGTEAFF.

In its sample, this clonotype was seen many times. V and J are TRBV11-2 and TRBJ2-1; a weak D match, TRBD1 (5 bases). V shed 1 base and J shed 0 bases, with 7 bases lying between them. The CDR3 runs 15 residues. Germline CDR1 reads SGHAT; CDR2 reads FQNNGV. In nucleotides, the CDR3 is TGTGCCAGCAGCTTAGGACAGCTCTCCTACAATGAGCAGTTCTTC. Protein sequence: CASSLGQLSYNEQFF.

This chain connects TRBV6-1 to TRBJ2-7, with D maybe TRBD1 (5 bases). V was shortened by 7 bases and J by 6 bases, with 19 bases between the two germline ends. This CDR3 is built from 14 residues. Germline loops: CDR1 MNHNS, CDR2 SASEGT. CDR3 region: CASKEGARAGEQYF. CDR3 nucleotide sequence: TGTGCCAGCAAAGAAGGGGCTAGAGCCGGCGAGCAGTACTTC.

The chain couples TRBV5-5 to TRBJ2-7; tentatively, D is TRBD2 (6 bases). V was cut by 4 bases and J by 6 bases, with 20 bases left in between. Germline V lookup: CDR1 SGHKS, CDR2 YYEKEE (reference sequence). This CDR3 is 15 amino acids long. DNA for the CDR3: TGTGCCAGCAGCACAAGTGGGGGGTCGGTCCGCGAGCAGTACTTC. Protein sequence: CASSTSGGSVREQYF.

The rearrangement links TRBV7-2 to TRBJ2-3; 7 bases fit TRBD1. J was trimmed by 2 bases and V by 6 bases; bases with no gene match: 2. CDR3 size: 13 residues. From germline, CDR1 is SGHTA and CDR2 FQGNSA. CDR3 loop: CASRGQYTDTQYF. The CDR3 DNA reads TGTGCCAGCAGGGGACAGTACACAGATACGCAGTATTTT.

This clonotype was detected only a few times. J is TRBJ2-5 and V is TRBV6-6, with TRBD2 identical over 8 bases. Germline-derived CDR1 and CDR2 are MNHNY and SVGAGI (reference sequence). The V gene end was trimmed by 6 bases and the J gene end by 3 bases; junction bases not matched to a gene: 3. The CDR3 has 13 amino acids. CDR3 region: CASRPAGEETQYF. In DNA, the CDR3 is TGTGCCAGCAGACCAGCGGGAGAAGAGACCCAGTACTTC.

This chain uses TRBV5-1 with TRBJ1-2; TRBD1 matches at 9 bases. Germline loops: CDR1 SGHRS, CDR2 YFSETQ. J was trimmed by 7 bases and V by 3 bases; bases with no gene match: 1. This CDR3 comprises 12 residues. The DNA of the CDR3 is TGCGCCAGCAGCTCGGACAGGGGTGGCTACACCTTC. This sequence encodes CASSSDRGGYTF. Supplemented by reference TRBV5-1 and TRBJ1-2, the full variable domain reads KAGVTQTPRYLIKTRGQQVTLSCSPISGHRSVSWYQQTPGQGLQFLFEYFSETQRNKGNFPGRFSGRQFSNSRSEMNVSTLELGDSALYLCASSSDRGGYTFGSGTRLTVV.

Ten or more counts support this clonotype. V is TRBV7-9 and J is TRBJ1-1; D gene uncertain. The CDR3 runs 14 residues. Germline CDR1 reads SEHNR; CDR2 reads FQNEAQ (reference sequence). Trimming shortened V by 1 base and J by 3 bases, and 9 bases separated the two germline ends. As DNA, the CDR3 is TGTGCCAGCAGCTTAGATTATCGAGACACTGAAGCTTTCTTT. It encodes CASSLDYRDTEAFF.

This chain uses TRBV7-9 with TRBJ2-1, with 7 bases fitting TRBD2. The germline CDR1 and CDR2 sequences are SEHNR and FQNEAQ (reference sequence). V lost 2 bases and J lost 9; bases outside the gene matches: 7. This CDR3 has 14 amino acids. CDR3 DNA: TGTGCCAGCAGCTTAAGGACTAGTGGCGGTGAGCAGTTCTTC. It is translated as CASSLRTSGGEQFF.

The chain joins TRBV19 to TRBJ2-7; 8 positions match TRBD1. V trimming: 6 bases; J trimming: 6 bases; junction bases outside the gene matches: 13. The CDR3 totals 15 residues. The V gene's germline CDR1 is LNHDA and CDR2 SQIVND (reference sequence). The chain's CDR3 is CASRPGAGGVGEQYF. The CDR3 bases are TGTGCCAGTAGACCCGGGGCAGGGGGCGTGGGCGAGCAGTACTTC.